This TCR beta chain was recorded in a study of T-cell memory formation after mild COVID-19. TCRdb used MiXCR to reprocess the 5' RACE reads, holding one entry per CDR3 protein. This sample yields fewer than 400,000 distinct CDR3 sequences, of which around 13% are seen a single time; about a fifth belongs to the top ten. This clonotype was counted ten times or more. Its antigen remains unknown. Trimming cost V 7 bases and J 7 bases; bases outside gene matches: 2. The CDR3 runs 12 residues. Per the germline V gene, CDR1 is SNHLY and CDR2 is FYNNEI. Whole-study results and caveats: Several responding clones turned up in pre-infection memory, indicating that cross-reactive memory may have taken part.

The TCR originated in a man aged 18-30 years who had mild COVID-19 (a few samples of this study predate the infection). Cell type and time point are not known. This chain joins TRBV2 and TRBJ2-4; 9 bases match TRBD2. Sequenced material: PBMCs or a T cell subset sorted from them (not recorded which). The CDR3 reads CASKRGENIQYF. As DNA, the CDR3 is TGTGCCAGCAAGCGGGGGGAGAACATTCAGTACTTC.